Reported below is one TCR beta chain. Its antigen remains unknown. It was with 60 Vbeta and 13 Jbeta primers that the PCR ran. TCRdb's table, derived via immunoSEQ multiplex PCR, lists solely in-frame clones and lacks some. The repertoire holds about 180,000 clones, with 65% to 85% as singletons. The sample is drawn from a study of cytomegalovirus exposure and HLA in healthy donors. The V end lost 1 base, the J end lost 0 bases, and 16 bases lay between the germline ends. The germline gives CDR1 SGHVS, CDR2 FNYEAQ. The CDR3 sequence is 18 residues long. Study conclusions and caveats: Earlier analysis found most TCR beta V segments productive about 87% or about 30% of the time. Association of a missense DCLRE1C variant with TCR beta V- and J-gene trimming was reported in a later analysis.

The sequenced sample consisted of PBMCs. The sequence came from a man aged 60-69 years in good health and CMV-seronegative. The V and J genes are TRBV7-6 and TRBJ1-3; D gene ambiguous. For the CDR3, the DNA is TGTGCCAGCAGCTTAGTCCTGGCAGGAGGGCCCTCTGGAAACACCATATATTTT. The encoded protein is CASSLVLAGGPSGNTIYF.